This passage covers 17 T cell receptor beta chains from one sample sequenced in a study of T-cell reconstitution after alpha-beta-depleted transplantation in children (TCRdb year 2016). Library generation was performed with PCR. Sequenced on an Illumina HiSeq 2500. Molecular barcoding was employed in the preparation of TCR libraries, with unique molecular identifiers being used to normalize TCRbeta repertoire quantification. TCRdb cleaned the public reads at Q25 with fastp, built clones with MiXCR and kept in-frame beta chains. Each entry is one CDR3 protein sequence, shown with its most common DNA and genes. The sample data list 200,000 to 250,000 distinct CDR3 sequences, and roughly 10% of these were observed just once. The leading ten clones occupy around 6% of the sample. The sequencing used PBMCs from the stem cell graft donor, collected from the stem cell graft. These receptors were taken from a human donor who donated a stem cell graft to a child with acute lymphoblastic leukemia.

This clonotype was seen a few times. The chain combines TRBV27 with TRBJ1-4; D unresolved. The V gene's germline CDR1 is MNHEY and CDR2 SMNVEV (reference sequence). V was trimmed by 3 bases and J by 13 bases, leaving 18 bases between them. CDR3 size: 14 residues. The CDR3 bases are TGTGCCAGCAGTTTTGGCCCAGTGAGAGAGGGACTGTTTTTT. Its translation is CASSFGPVREGLFF. Full variable domain (rest looked up from reference TRBV27 and TRBJ1-4): EAQVTQNPRYLITVTGKKLTVTCSQNMNHEYMSWYRQDPGLGLRQIYYSMNVEVTDKGDVPEGYKVSRKEKRNFPLILESPSPNQTSLYFCASSFGPVREGLFFGSGTQLSVL.

The V and J genes are TRBV4-3 and TRBJ2-2; 9 bases are a match to TRBD1. V shed 3 bases, J shed 4 bases, and the junction held 9 bases outside the gene matches. CDR3 length equals 17 residues. CDR1 is LGHNA and CDR2 is YSLEER in the germline V gene. In DNA form, the CDR3 reads TGCGCCAGCAGCCAGGCGACAGGGGGTGGCCCCACCGGGGAGCTGTTTTTT. This gives the protein CASSQATGGGPTGELFF.

The chain recombines TRBV14 with TRBJ1-3; a possible D gene is TRBD1 (6 bases). Germline V gene data show CDR1 as SGHDN and CDR2 as FVKESK. Trimming left V 0 bases short and J 9 bases short, with 12 bases between. The CDR3 contains 14 residues. CDR3 residues: CASSQEVTGATIYF. CDR3 nucleotide sequence: TGTGCCAGCAGCCAAGAAGTTACGGGGGCCACCATATATTTT. Combining the CDR3 with reference TRBV14 and TRBJ1-3 gives the whole variable domain EAGVTQFPSHSVIEKGQTVTLRCDPISGHDNLYWYRRVMGKEIKFLLHFVKESKQDESGMPNNRFLAERTGGTYSTLKVQPAELEDSGVYFCASSQEVTGATIYFGEGSWLTVV.

This chain uses TRBV6-1 with TRBJ1-2; possibly TRBD1 for D (6 bases). Per the germline V gene, CDR1 is MNHNS and CDR2 is SASEGT. Trimming cost V 3 bases and J 4 bases, with 12 bases left between them. CDR3 size: 14 residues. The CDR3 spells CASSDAGGGYGYTF. The DNA of the CDR3 is TGTGCCAGCAGTGACGCTGGGGGCGGCTATGGCTACACCTTC.

This clonotype was picked up a small number of times. This rearrangement joins TRBV6-2 or TRBV6-3 to TRBJ2-1, with D possibly matching TRBD2 (5 bases). Trimming stripped 0 bases from V and 0 bases from J, with 15 bases between. There are 18 residues in the CDR3. The germline CDR1 and CDR2 sequences are MNHEY and SVGEGT. CDR3 loop: CASSYSIKEGSSYNEQFF. The CDR3 DNA follows: TGTGCCAGCAGTTACTCGATAAAGGAAGGGAGCTCCTACAATGAGCAGTTCTTC.

This clonotype was seen a handful of times. The CDR3 sequence is CASSLASSGALDEQFF. Here the CDR3 DNA reads TGTGCCAGCAGCTTAGCTTCTAGCGGGGCCCTTGATGAGCAGTTCTTC. The rearrangement joins TRBV7-7 to TRBJ2-1; 9 nucleotides line up with TRBD2. Germline CDR1 is SSHAT and CDR2 is FNYEAQ (reference sequence). The CDR3 has 16 residues. V gave up 0 bases and J gave up 8 bases; unmatched junction bases: 8.

This clonotype was recorded a few times. The chain combines TRBV7-9 with TRBJ2-1, with D perhaps matching TRBD1 (5 bases). Deletions cut 6 bases from V and 9 bases from J, with 12 bases between. In germline, CDR1 is SEHNR, CDR2 FQNEAQ (reference sequence). The CDR3 consists of 12 residues. The chain's CDR3 is CASRGRQGEQFF. CDR3 in DNA: TGTGCCAGCAGGGGAAGGCAGGGTGAGCAGTTCTTC.

The J gene is TRBJ2-3, the V gene TRBV11-2; weak D call: TRBD1 (5 bases). The CDR3 extends over 13 amino acids. Germline-derived CDR1 and CDR2 are SGHAT and FQNNGV. Trimming cost V 0 bases and J 12 bases, with 13 bases left between them. The CDR3 nucleotides are TGTGCCAGCAGCTTAGAACGGTCCAGGGATCAGTATTTT. It yields the protein CASSLERSRDQYF.

This clonotype was observed a few times. This rearrangement joins TRBV27 to TRBJ2-7; 8 nucleotides align to TRBD2. The CDR3 is made up of 15 amino acids. The V gene end was trimmed by 6 bases and the J gene end by 4 bases; junction bases not matched to a gene: 11. Germline CDR1 MNHEY, CDR2 SMNVEV (reference sequence). The CDR3 DNA reads as TGTGCCAGCAGCTTAACCTTTTCTAGCGGGTACGAGCAGTACTTC. The encoded protein is CASSLTFSSGYEQYF.

This clonotype was detected many times. V usage is TRBV12-3 or TRBV12-4 and J usage is TRBJ1-5; no definite D call. Trimming pared 1 base from V and 4 bases from J, leaving 14 bases between. CDR3 size: 16 residues. The CDR3 spells CASSLVPPQRNQPQHF. Written as DNA, the CDR3 is TGTGCCAGCAGTTTAGTGCCACCGCAAAGGAATCAGCCCCAGCATTTT.

This clonotype has a count of ten or more. The rearrangement uses TRBV5-7 and TRBJ2-6; 9 bases line up with TRBD1. TRBV5-7 is an open reading frame whose function is uncertain. This CDR3 is 17 amino acids long. V shed 4 bases, J shed 2 bases, and the junction held 7 bases outside the gene matches. As DNA, the CDR3 is TGTGCCAGCAGCCTAGGGGACAGGGTCGCTGGGGCCAACGTCCTGACTTTC. Protein product: CASSLGDRVAGANVLTF.

This chain links TRBV10-3 with TRBJ1-3; perhaps TRBD1 as D (5 bases). CDR1 is ENHRY, CDR2 SYGVKD, per germline. CDR3 length equals 15 residues. The V end lost 3 bases, the J end lost 2 bases, and 11 bases lay between the germline ends. CDR3 DNA sequence: TGTGCCATCAGTGATGGGACGGCTGCTGGAAACACCATATATTTT. Amino acids: CAISDGTAAGNTIYF.

This clonotype was observed a few times. V and J are TRBV7-6 and TRBJ1-3, with no clear D. The V and J ends lost 5 bases and 3 bases respectively, with 23 bases between them. The CDR3 runs 18 residues. Germline-derived CDR1 and CDR2 are SGHVS and FNYEAQ. The CDR3 DNA follows: TGTGCCAGCAGCCCCACACGTCGTAGGATCTTAGATGGAAACACCATATATTTT. This sequence encodes CASSPTRRRILDGNTIYF. The complete variable domain, with remaining parts taken from reference TRBV7-6 and TRBJ1-3, reads GAGVSQSPRYKVTKRGQDVALRCDPISGHVSLYWYRQALGQGPEFLTYFNYEAQQDKSGLPNDRFSAERPEGSISTLTIQRTEQRDSAMYRCASSPTRRRILDGNTIYFGEGSWLTVV.

In its sample, this clonotype was seen many times. V usage is TRBV12-3 or TRBV12-4 and J usage is TRBJ2-3; TRBD1 might be the D (6 bases). CDR3 length: 13 residues. Deletions cut 3 bases from V and 4 bases from J, with 8 bases between. CDR3 coding DNA: TGTGCCAGCAGTTTGTACAGGGCAGATACGCAGTATTTT. Protein: CASSLYRADTQYF.

Worth noting for this clonotype: In this CDR3 the conserved last residue, phenylalanine or tryptophan, is missing, so a read error is likely. This chain links TRBV27 with TRBJ1-2; 7 nucleotides line up with TRBD1. V gave up 1 base and J gave up 8 bases; unmatched junction bases: 7. The V gene's germline CDR1 is MNHEY and CDR2 SMNVEV (reference sequence). CDR3 length: 14 residues. This CDR3 is CASSLYTGAGGYTY. Here the CDR3 DNA reads TGTGCCAGCAGTTTATACACAGGGGCCGGGGGCTACACCTAC.

This clonotype was detected ten times or more. This chain uses TRBV20-1 with TRBJ2-5; D is unclear. Germline loops: CDR1 DFQATT, CDR2 SNEGSKA (reference sequence). V dropped 6 bases and J dropped 0 bases, with 14 bases sitting between them. The CDR3 has 14 amino acids. CDR3 in amino acids: CSAGDGMYQETQYF. The CDR3, as DNA: TGCAGTGCCGGCGACGGCATGTACCAAGAGACCCAGTACTTC.

Only a few counts were recorded for this clonotype. V is TRBV30 and J is TRBJ2-1, with 13 bases that match TRBD2. Germline loops: CDR1 GTSNPN, CDR2 SVGIG (reference sequence). The CDR3 runs to 13 residues. Trimming took 8 bases from V and 9 from J; bases not matched to a gene: 7. The CDR3 here is CAARTSGGGEQFF. CDR3 DNA: TGTGCCGCCAGGACTAGCGGGGGCGGTGAGCAGTTCTTC.